This entry concerns a single TCR beta chain. Its antigen is undetermined. The data originate from a study of shared clonotypes between healthy human individuals. Whole-study findings and limits: Shared clonotypes across all four donors exceeded non-shared ones in generation probability. Several donors shared around 5% of their naive CD4 clonotypes. In the sorted subsets, rarefaction showed sequencing was incomplete despite large depth.

Here immunoSEQ multiplex PCR was the method, and the copy in TCRdb shows in-frame clones only, minus some. The data show about 2.4 million clones, around nine tenths seen once. This CDR3 comprises 15 residues. Deletions cut 1 base from V and 5 bases from J, with 14 bases between. Germline V CDR1 and CDR2: SNHLY, FYNNEI. The receptor's source is a man between 18 and 29 years old in good health. Sequenced sample: naive CD4+ T cells sorted from blood. Subset indicated: CD45RA+ positively selected. This sequence joins TRBV2 and TRBJ1-2, with D unresolved. CDR3 bases: TGTGCCAGCAGTGAAGAGGGCGCGGGCCAATATGGCTACACCTTC. This gives the protein CASSEEGAGQYGYTF. The full variable domain, completed using reference TRBV2 and TRBJ1-2, is EPEVTQTPSHQVTQMGQEVILRCVPISNHLYFYWYRQILGQKVEFLVSFYNNEISEKSEIFDDQFSVERPDGSNFTLKIRSTKLEDSAMYFCASSEEGAGQYGYTFGSGTRLTVV.